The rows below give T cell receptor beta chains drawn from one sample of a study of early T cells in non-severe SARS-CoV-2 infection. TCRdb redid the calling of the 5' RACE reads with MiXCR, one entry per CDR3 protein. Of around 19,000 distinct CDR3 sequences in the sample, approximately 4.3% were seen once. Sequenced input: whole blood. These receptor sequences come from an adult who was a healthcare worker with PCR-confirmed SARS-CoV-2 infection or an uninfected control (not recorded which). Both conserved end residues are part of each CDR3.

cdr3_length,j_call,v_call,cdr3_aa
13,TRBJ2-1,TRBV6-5,CASSWDTYNEQFF
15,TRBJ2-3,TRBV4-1,CASSQDGEPRDTQYF
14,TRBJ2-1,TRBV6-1,CASSRDPNGNEQFF
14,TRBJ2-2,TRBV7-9,CASSGGLITGELFF
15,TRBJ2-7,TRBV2,CASSDHRQVSYEQYF
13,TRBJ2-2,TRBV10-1,CASSAGDTGELFF
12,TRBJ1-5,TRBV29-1,CSVAGFNQPQHF
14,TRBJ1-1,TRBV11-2,CASSSTRTNTEAFF
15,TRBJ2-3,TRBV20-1,CSARKPSGGSDTQYF
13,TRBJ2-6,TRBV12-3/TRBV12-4,CASGGRLAGVLTF
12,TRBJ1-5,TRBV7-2,CASSLPHQPQHF
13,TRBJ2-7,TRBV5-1,CASRPGQGDEQYF
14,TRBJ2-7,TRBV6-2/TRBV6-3,CASSFLAGPYEQYF
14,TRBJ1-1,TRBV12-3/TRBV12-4,CASRSTGRNTEAFF
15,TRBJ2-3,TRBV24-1,CATSDPGQGEDTQYF
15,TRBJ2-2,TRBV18,CASSPKGSVTGELFF
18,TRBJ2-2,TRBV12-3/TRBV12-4,CASNPPRGLASTTGSCFF
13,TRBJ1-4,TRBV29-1,CSAGGLANEKLFF
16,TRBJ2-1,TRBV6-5,CASRITGGASYNEQFF
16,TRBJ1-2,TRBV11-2,CASSTLTGGKGIGYTF
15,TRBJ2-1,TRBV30,CAWSVLLGLTNEQFF
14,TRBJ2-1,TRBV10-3,CAISARDRDNEQFF
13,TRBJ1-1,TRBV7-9,CASSLVQGTEAFF
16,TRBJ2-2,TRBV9,CASSTNSPANTEELFF
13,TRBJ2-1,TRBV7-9,CASSLVQGSEQFF
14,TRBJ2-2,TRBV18,CASSRGQNTGELFF
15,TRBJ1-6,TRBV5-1,CASSLEGQGGPPLHF
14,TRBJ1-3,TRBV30,CAWGTGSPGNTIYF
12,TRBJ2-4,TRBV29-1,CSVVVAGDIQYF
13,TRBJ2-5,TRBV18,CASSPANQETQYF
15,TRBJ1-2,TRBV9,CASSPRTGEDYGYTF
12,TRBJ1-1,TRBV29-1,CSVGTANTEAFF